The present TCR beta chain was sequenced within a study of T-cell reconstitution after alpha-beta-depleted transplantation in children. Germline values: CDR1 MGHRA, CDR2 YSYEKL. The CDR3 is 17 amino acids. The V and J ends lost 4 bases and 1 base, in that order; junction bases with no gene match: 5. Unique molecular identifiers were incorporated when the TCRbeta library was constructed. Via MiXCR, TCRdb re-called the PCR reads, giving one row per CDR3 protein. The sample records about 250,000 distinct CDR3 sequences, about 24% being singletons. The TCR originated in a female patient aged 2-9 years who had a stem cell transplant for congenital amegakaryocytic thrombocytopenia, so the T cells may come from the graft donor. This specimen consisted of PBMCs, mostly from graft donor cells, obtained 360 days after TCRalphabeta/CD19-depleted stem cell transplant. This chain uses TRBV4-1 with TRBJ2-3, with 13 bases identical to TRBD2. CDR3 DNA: TGCGCCAGCAGCCGGACAGGACTAGCGGGGGGCACAGATACGCAGTATTTT. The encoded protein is CASSRTGLAGGTDTQYF.